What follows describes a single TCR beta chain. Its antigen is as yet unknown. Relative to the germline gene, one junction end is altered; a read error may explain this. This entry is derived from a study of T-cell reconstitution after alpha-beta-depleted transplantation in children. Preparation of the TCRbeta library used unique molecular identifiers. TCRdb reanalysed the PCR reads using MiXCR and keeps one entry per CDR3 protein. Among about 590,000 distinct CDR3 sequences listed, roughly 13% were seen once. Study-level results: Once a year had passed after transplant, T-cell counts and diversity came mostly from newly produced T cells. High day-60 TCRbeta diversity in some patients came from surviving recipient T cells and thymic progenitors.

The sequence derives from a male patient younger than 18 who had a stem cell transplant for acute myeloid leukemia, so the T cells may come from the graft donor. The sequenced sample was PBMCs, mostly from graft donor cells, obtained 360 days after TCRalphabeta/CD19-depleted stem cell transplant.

DNA of the CDR3: TGTGCCAGCAGCTTTTGGGACGTTAGCTTC. It translates to CASSFWDVSF. The V and J genes are TRBV5-8 and TRBJ2-1, with D tentatively TRBD1 or TRBD2 (5 bases each). The CDR3 length is 10 residues. Germline CDR1 and CDR2: SGHTS and YDEGEE. The full variable domain, completed using reference TRBV5-8 and TRBJ2-1, is EAGVTQSPTHLIKTRGQQATLRCSPISGHTSVYWYQQALGLGLQFLLWYDEGEERNRGNFPPRFSGRQFPNYSSELNVNALELEDSALYLCASSFWDVSFGPGTRLTVL.